This TCR beta chain originates from a study of blood T cell repertoires in COVID-19. Study in general: COVID-19 samples, acute and convalescent, were from the United States, Italy and Spain.

This CDR3 contains 16 residues. The ends were cut back, 4 bases at V and 4 bases at J, with 14 bases in the middle. Looked up from germline, CDR1 is SGHAT and CDR2 is FQNNGV. Repertoires were generated with immunoSEQ multiplex PCR, while TCRdb's copy carries only in-frame clones and drops some. This sample has 200,000 to 250,000 clones; under 90% occur once, and the top ten carry 7.8%. The sequence derives from an elderly woman with COVID-19, enrolled during active disease. The sequenced sample was peripheral blood. The rearrangement joins TRBV11-2 to TRBJ2-6; D might be TRBD1 (6 bases). As DNA, the CDR3 is TGTGCCAGCAGCTATTCATCAGGGGTCGGGGCCAACGTCCTGACTTTC. Translating it yields CASSYSSGVGANVLTF. Full variable domain (remainder filled in from reference TRBV11-2 and TRBJ2-6): EAGVAQSPRYKIIEKRQSVAFWCNPISGHATLYWYQQILGQGPKLLIQFQNNGVVDDSQLPKDRFSAERLKGVDSTLKIQPAKLEDSAVYLCASSYSSGVGANVLTFGAGSRLTVL.